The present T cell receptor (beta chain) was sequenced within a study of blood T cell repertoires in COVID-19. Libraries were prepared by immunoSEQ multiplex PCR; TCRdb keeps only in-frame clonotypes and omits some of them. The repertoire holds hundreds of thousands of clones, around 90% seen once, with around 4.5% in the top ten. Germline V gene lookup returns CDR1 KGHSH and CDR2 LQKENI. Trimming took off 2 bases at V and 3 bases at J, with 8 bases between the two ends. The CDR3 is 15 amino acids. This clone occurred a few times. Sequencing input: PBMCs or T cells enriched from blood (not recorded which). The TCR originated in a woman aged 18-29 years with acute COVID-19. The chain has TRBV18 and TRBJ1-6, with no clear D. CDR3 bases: TGTGCCAGCTCACCAGCGGGCAGCTATAATTCACCCCTCCACTTT. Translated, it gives CASSPAGSYNSPLHF.